This TCR beta chain was identified during a study of response to subunit inactivated influenza vaccine. Points from the study as a whole: A suggestion made by the authors is that each seasonal influenza vaccination recruits few new T cells.

This clonotype occurred many times. Its antigen is currently unknown. The CDR3 has 14 amino acids. The ends were cut back, 3 bases at V and 2 bases at J, with 8 bases in the middle. TCRdb processed the RT-PCR reads anew with MiXCR; each CDR3 protein has one entry. The table lists 630,000 or so distinct CDR3 sequences, less than 20% of them singletons, with roughly 11% in the top ten. The clonotype comes from a man aged 50-60 years who received an inactivated influenza vaccine. The chain joins TRBV12-3 or TRBV12-4 to TRBJ2-1; D is perhaps TRBD2 (5 bases). The sequenced sample was PBMCs from blood, obtained 11 to 12 days after vaccination. The CDR3 region is CASSLPGTYNEQFF. The CDR3 bases are TGTGCCAGCAGTTTGCCGGGAACCTACAATGAGCAGTTCTTC.